This passage covers 9 T cell receptor beta chains from one sample sequenced in a study of identical twins. TCRdb recomputed calls from the 5' RACE reads with MiXCR, one row per CDR3 protein. The data hold some 1,700,000 distinct CDR3 sequences, with about 30% observed a single time. Sequencing input: cord blood. The receptors were gathered from a newborn girl in good health.

In this sample, this clonotype turned up once. This chain links TRBV20-1 with TRBJ2-5; no definite D call. The DNA end favors TRBJ2-7, so the J call may be wrong. The CDR3 runs 12 residues. Germline V gene data show CDR1 as DFQATT and CDR2 as SNEGSKA (reference sequence). CDR3 nucleotides: TGCAGTGGAGAAGGCAGAGGTTACGAGCAGTACTTC. Translating it yields CSGEGRGYEQYF.

Concerning this clonotype: A read error may be the cause here, since a much bigger clone is one base away. The chain couples TRBV6-2 or TRBV6-3 to TRBJ2-5, with D perhaps matching TRBD2 (6 bases). Germline CDR1 reads MNHEY; CDR2 reads SVGEGT. The CDR3 has 15 residues. Trimming shortened V by 2 bases and J by 11 bases, and 21 bases separated the two germline ends. CDR3 nucleotides: TGTGCCAGCAGTTACAGGATTAGCGGCACTTACAAGCAGTACTTC. It encodes CASSYRISGTYKQYF.

V is TRBV27 and J is TRBJ2-7; D gene unclear. The J call may be incorrect, as the DNA end agrees better with TRBJ2-5. Germline values: CDR1 MNHEY, CDR2 SMNVEV (reference sequence). The CDR3 extends over 13 amino acids. The CDR3 nucleotides are TGTGCCAGCAGTTTATCTACCTACGGGACCCAGTACTTC. It is translated as CASSLSTYGTQYF.

The V and J genes are TRBV20-1 and TRBJ1-5; TRBD1 is a possible D gene (6 bases). There are 15 residues in the CDR3. Germline-derived CDR1 and CDR2 are DFQATT and SNEGSKA (reference sequence). Trimming removed 0 bases at V and 0 bases at J, with 9 bases between. The chain's CDR3 is CSARDGTYSNQPQHF. The CDR3 DNA follows: TGCAGTGCTAGAGATGGGACATATAGCAATCAGCCCCAGCATTTT.

The rearrangement joins TRBV4-1 to TRBJ2-5; no clear D gene. V gave up 4 bases and J gave up 1 base, with 10 bases separating them. Per the germline V gene, CDR1 is MGHRA and CDR2 is YSYEKL. This CDR3 contains 14 residues. The CDR3 nucleotides read TGCGCCAGCAGCCGTCGATGGGTCCAAGAGACCCAGTACTTC. It encodes CASSRRWVQETQYF.

The table lists this clonotype with a count of one. The V gene is TRBV7-2, the J gene TRBJ2-7, with D unclear. The CDR3 sequence is 13 residues long. Trimming removed 2 bases at V and 3 bases at J, with 8 bases between. CDR1 is SGHTA and CDR2 is FQGNSA in the germline V gene. This CDR3 is CASSLPRIYEQYF. CDR3 bases: TGTGCCAGCAGCTTACCTAGGATCTACGAGCAGTACTTC.

J is TRBJ1-1 and V is TRBV2, with 8 bases fitting TRBD1. CDR1 and CDR2 (germline): SNHLY, FYNNEI. CDR3 size: 16 residues. V was clipped by 6 bases and J by 4 bases; unmatched bases: 13. CDR3 protein: CASSPPGQGKITEAFF. CDR3 coding DNA: TGTGCCAGCAGCCCTCCTGGACAGGGCAAGATCACTGAAGCTTTCTTT.

This clonotype was recorded many times. The V and J genes are TRBV6-1 and TRBJ1-2, with 9 bases lining up with TRBD1. V lost 2 bases to trimming and J lost 5 bases; unmatched junction nucleotides: 3. Germline V gene lookup returns CDR1 MNHNS and CDR2 SASEGT. The CDR3 is 14 amino acids. The CDR3 protein is CASSELGQGYGYTF. The DNA of the CDR3 is TGTGCCAGCAGTGAACTGGGACAGGGATATGGCTACACCTTC.

The V gene is TRBV20-1, the J gene TRBJ1-1, with TRBD1 matching 8 bases. V was pared by 5 bases and J by 5 bases, with 16 bases of the junction left unmatched. CDR1 is DFQATT, CDR2 SNEGSKA, per germline (reference sequence). This CDR3 spans 16 amino acids. CDR3 sequence reads: CSAGANRGFLETEAFF. CDR3 sequence (DNA): TGCAGTGCTGGAGCCAACAGGGGGTTTTTGGAAACTGAAGCTTTCTTT.